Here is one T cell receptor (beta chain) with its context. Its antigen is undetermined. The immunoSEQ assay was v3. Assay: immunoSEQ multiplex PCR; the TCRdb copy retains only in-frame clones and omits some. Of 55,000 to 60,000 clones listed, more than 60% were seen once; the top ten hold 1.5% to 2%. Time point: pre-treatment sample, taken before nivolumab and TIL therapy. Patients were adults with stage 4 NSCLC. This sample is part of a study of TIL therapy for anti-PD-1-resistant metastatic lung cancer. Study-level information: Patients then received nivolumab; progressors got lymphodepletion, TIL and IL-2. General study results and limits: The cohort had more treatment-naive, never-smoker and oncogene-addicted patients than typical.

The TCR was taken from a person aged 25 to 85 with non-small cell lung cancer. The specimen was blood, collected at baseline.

For the CDR3, the DNA is TGTGCCAGCAGCTTAGGCGGGACGGGGGCCAACGTCCTGACTTTC. Its protein product is CASSLGGTGANVLTF. This chain links TRBV7-6 with TRBJ2-6; D is perhaps TRBD2 (6 bases). The CDR3 runs 15 residues. Looked up from germline, CDR1 is SGHVS and CDR2 is FNYEAQ. The ends were cut back, 1 base at V and 4 bases at J, with 8 bases in the middle. Drawing the rest from reference TRBV7-6 and TRBJ2-6, the complete variable domain is GAGVSQSPRYKVTKRGQDVALRCDPISGHVSLYWYRQALGQGPEFLTYFNYEAQQDKSGLPNDRFSAERPEGSISTLTIQRTEQRDSAMYRCASSLGGTGANVLTFGAGSRLTVL.